The 25 T cell receptor beta chains below were found in one sample sequenced in a study of cytomegalovirus exposure and HLA in healthy donors. Primers included in the PCR were 60 Vbeta and 13 Jbeta primers. The method was immunoSEQ multiplex PCR; TCRdb's version includes in-frame clones alone and lacks a portion of them. The data show about 110,000 clones, 60% to 80% seen once. What was sequenced was PBMCs. The receptors shown here come from a man aged 25 to 40 in good health and CMV-seronegative.

The chain links TRBV19 to TRBJ2-7, with TRBD1 identical over 9 bases. Germline trimming cut 6 bases from V and 1 base from J; bases unmatched to any gene: 10. Germline-derived CDR1 and CDR2 are LNHDA and SQIVND (reference sequence). The CDR3 covers 16 residues. CDR3 nucleotide sequence: TGTGCCAGTAGGGGGAATCTTGGGACAGGGTCCTACGAGCAGTACTTC. The encoded protein is CASRGNLGTGSYEQYF.

The chain has TRBV4-3 and TRBJ1-2, with a possible D match to TRBD1 (5 bases). The V gene lost 0 bases and the J gene lost 3 bases, with 17 bases spanning the gap. CDR1 and CDR2 (germline): LGHNA, YSLEER. The CDR3 loop spans 17 amino acids. This CDR3 is CASSQDPPGGSHYGYTF. CDR3 in DNA: TGCGCCAGCAGCCAAGACCCTCCCGGGGGAAGTCACTATGGCTACACCTTC.

V and J are TRBV30 and TRBJ2-5; 7 bases match TRBD2. Looked up from germline, CDR1 is GTSNPN and CDR2 is SVGIG (reference sequence). The length of the CDR3 is 14 residues. V was clipped by 0 bases and J by 4 bases; unmatched bases: 5. In DNA form, the CDR3 reads TGTGCCTGGAGTGTGGGGAGGGATCCAGAGACCCAGTACTTC. Its translation: CAWSVGRDPETQYF. Combining the CDR3 with reference TRBV30 and TRBJ2-5 gives the whole variable domain SQTIHQWPATLVQPVGSPLSLECTVEGTSNPNLYWYRQAAGRGLQLLFYSVGIGQISSEVPQNLSASRPQDRQFILSSKKLLLSDSGFYLCAWSVGRDPETQYFGPGTRLLVL.

This clone has a handful of counts. The chain carries TRBV11-3 and TRBJ1-1, with 8 bases identical to TRBD1. Germline V lookup: CDR1 SGHNT, CDR2 YENEEA. CDR3 length equals 15 residues. V was pared by 4 bases and J by 1 base, with 5 bases of the junction left unmatched. The CDR3 loop reads CASSSRGQANTEAFF. In DNA form, the CDR3 reads TGTGCCAGCAGCTCCCGGGGACAGGCGAACACTGAAGCTTTCTTT.

The chain couples TRBV6-5 to TRBJ1-2, with 9 bases that match TRBD1. The CDR3 sequence is 14 residues long. V shed 4 bases, J shed 6 bases, and the junction held 6 bases outside the gene matches. The germline CDR1 and CDR2 sequences are MNHEY and SVGAGI. CDR3 protein: CASSSARTGDGYTF. The CDR3 DNA sequence: TGTGCCAGCAGTTCAGCCCGGACAGGGGATGGCTACACCTTC.

The CDR3 loop is CASTLGLAGAIDTQYF. CDR3 sequence (DNA): TGTGCCAGCACCCTAGGACTAGCGGGAGCTATAGATACGCAGTATTTT. The chain is built from TRBV11-2 and TRBJ2-3, with 13 positions matching TRBD2. The CDR3 runs 16 residues. Germline V gives CDR1 SGHAT, CDR2 FQNNGV. Trimming cost V 7 bases and J 5 bases; bases outside gene matches: 9.

The chain has TRBV5-6 and TRBJ1-2, with 8 bases matching TRBD1. The V gene's germline CDR1 is SGHDT and CDR2 YYEEEE. The junction had 8 bases not matched to a gene; V was cut back by 4 bases and J by 6 bases. This CDR3 has 14 residues. The CDR3, as DNA: TGTGCCAGCAGCCTACCGACAGGGGAGGATGGCTACACCTTC. Amino acids: CASSLPTGEDGYTF.

This chain links TRBV29-1 with TRBJ2-3; 14 bases map to TRBD2. Germline V gene sequence: CDR1 SQVTM, CDR2 ANQGSEA. The V and J ends lost 3 bases and 2 bases, in that order; junction bases with no gene match: 7. The CDR3 is 17 amino acids. This CDR3 is CSVERLAGGGATDTQYF. CDR3 DNA: TGCAGCGTTGAGAGACTAGCGGGAGGGGGGGCCACAGATACGCAGTATTTT.

This clone was found once. The gene calls are TRBV5-4 and TRBJ2-3; TRBD2 might be the D (6 bases). The length of the CDR3 is 13 residues. The germline gives CDR1 SGHNT, CDR2 YYREEE (reference sequence). Trimming removed 2 bases at V and 6 bases at J, with 10 bases between. The CDR3 loop is CASSFSGGDTQYF. CDR3 DNA sequence: TGTGCCAGCAGCTTTTCCGGAGGGGATACGCAGTATTTT.

The chain couples TRBV4-1 to TRBJ2-5; 8 bases map to TRBD2. The CDR3 length is 15 residues. Germline CDR1 reads MGHRA; CDR2 reads YSYEKL. The V and J ends lost 2 bases and 5 bases, in that order; junction bases with no gene match: 7. CDR3 sequence (DNA): TGCGCCAGCAGCCAAAACGGGAGGGCCGGGGAGACCCAGTACTTC. Protein product: CASSQNGRAGETQYF.

As to this clone: Other DNA sequences in this specimen translate into the identical CDR3. The V gene is TRBV4-2, the J gene TRBJ2-1, with a tentative D call TRBD1 (5 bases). The germline gives CDR1 LGHNA, CDR2 YNFKEQ. V shed 4 bases and J shed 6 bases, with 22 bases lying between them. There are 17 residues in the CDR3. DNA of the CDR3: TGTGCCAGCAGCCGCCTGGACGGTACAGGAGTTGGCAATGAGCAGTTCTTC. As protein: CASSRLDGTGVGNEQFF.

The chain carries TRBV27 and TRBJ2-7; D possibly corresponds to TRBD1 (6 bases). The length of the CDR3 is 13 residues. CDR1 MNHEY and CDR2 SMNVEV come from the germline V gene (reference sequence). V was pared by 6 bases and J by 2 bases, with 11 bases between. CDR3 DNA: TGTGCCAGCAGAGACAGGTGGGCCTACGAGCAGTACTTC. It specifies CASRDRWAYEQYF.

The sample holds a few counts of this clone. Relative to the germline gene, one junction end is altered; a read error may explain this. The chain employs TRBV6-6 and TRBJ2-7; 12 nucleotides match TRBD2. Germline CDR1 and CDR2: MNHNY and SVGAGI (reference sequence). The CDR3 is 12 amino acids. The CDR3: CASSYGTSGRAF. The CDR3, as DNA: TGTGCCAGCAGTTACGGGACTAGCGGGCGCGCCTTC.

The gene calls are TRBV30 and TRBJ2-1, with D possibly matching TRBD1 (6 bases). Germline lookup yields CDR1 GTSNPN and CDR2 SVGIG (reference sequence). Trimming took 8 bases from V and 1 from J, leaving 12 bases between them. The CDR3 covers 13 residues. DNA of the CDR3: TGTGCCAGTAACAGGGTTTCCTACAATGAGCAGTTCTTC. Protein: CASNRVSYNEQFF.

This clone has only a few counts. V gene TRBV5-4 combines with J gene TRBJ2-3; 7 nucleotides agree with TRBD2. After removal of 9 bases from V and 5 bases from J, the junction contained 12 bases not matched to a gene. Per the germline V gene, CDR1 is SGHNT and CDR2 is YYREEE (reference sequence). The CDR3 extends over 14 amino acids. CDR3 protein: CATRLAGVEDTQYF. In DNA, the CDR3 is TGTGCCACCCGGCTGGCGGGAGTGGAAGATACGCAGTATTTT.

This clone was found once. J is TRBJ1-3 and V is TRBV7-2, with 7 bases fitting TRBD1. The V gene end was trimmed by 8 bases and the J gene end by 3 bases; junction bases not matched to a gene: 10. The CDR3 runs 15 residues. Per germline, CDR1 SGHTA and CDR2 FQGNSA. The CDR3 protein is CASGTPGTVGNTIYF. CDR3 nucleotides: TGTGCCAGCGGAACCCCTGGGACAGTTGGAAACACCATATATTTT.

The chain employs TRBV30 and TRBJ2-1, with TRBD2 identical over 8 bases. V was clipped by 2 bases and J by 3 bases; unmatched bases: 15. Germline CDR1 and CDR2: GTSNPN and SVGIG (reference sequence). This CDR3 is built from 18 residues. CDR3 loop: CAWSKWQESGRSYNEQFF. The CDR3 nucleotides are TGTGCCTGGAGTAAATGGCAAGAAAGCGGGAGAAGCTACAATGAGCAGTTCTTC.

J is TRBJ2-3 and V is TRBV18; tentatively, D is TRBD1 (6 bases). The length of the CDR3 is 16 residues. V lost 2 bases, J lost 6 bases, and 18 bases lay in between. Germline V lookup: CDR1 KGHSH, CDR2 LQKENI. For the CDR3, the DNA is TGTGCCAGCTCACCAATCGACAGGTCCTTTGAGGATACGCAGTATTTT. It is translated as CASSPIDRSFEDTQYF.

The V gene is TRBV6-4, the J gene TRBJ2-3; D perhaps matches TRBD2 (5 bases). The germline V gene has CDR1 MRHNA and CDR2 SNTAGT. V lost 8 bases and J 0 bases, leaving 12 bases between the germline ends. This CDR3 comprises 14 residues. The CDR3 region is CASGLGGSTDTQYF. CDR3 bases: TGTGCCAGCGGGCTCGGCGGGAGCACAGATACGCAGTATTTT.

The chain carries TRBV28 and TRBJ1-2; no clear D gene. Germline V CDR1 and CDR2: MDHEN, SYDVKM. The CDR3 length is 11 residues. V was trimmed by 3 bases and J by 8 bases, leaving 7 bases between them. DNA for the CDR3: TGTGCCAGCAGTTTCAGTACGGGCTACACCTTC. Its protein is CASSFSTGYTF.

This chain uses TRBV27 with TRBJ1-4, with TRBD1 as a possible D gene (5 bases). CDR1 and CDR2 (germline): MNHEY, SMNVEV (reference sequence). V shed 3 bases and J shed 4 bases, with 12 bases lying between them. The CDR3 loop spans 15 amino acids. In DNA form, the CDR3 reads TGTGCCAGCAGTTTCTTCGGGGGAGATAATGAAAAACTGTTTTTT. Translating gives CASSFFGGDNEKLFF.

This clone was observed a handful of times. J is TRBJ2-3 and V is TRBV10-3, with TRBD2 matching 10 bases. V gave up 7 bases and J gave up 5 bases; unmatched junction bases: 9. Per the germline V gene, CDR1 is ENHRY and CDR2 is SYGVKD. The CDR3 has 15 residues. This chain's CDR3 is CAIKGLAGVGDTQYF. The CDR3 nucleotides are TGTGCCATCAAAGGCCTAGCGGGAGTAGGAGATACGCAGTATTTT.

V usage is TRBV5-1 and J usage is TRBJ2-1; tentatively, D is TRBD2 (7 bases). Germline values: CDR1 SGHRS, CDR2 YFSETQ. The CDR3 has 16 amino acids. The V end lost 0 bases, the J end lost 4 bases, and 14 bases lay between the germline ends. The CDR3: CASSLGGGADYNEQFF. As DNA, the CDR3 is TGCGCCAGCAGCTTGGGAGGGGGGGCCGATTACAATGAGCAGTTCTTC.

CDR3 DNA sequence: TGTGCCAGCAGCTCACGACAGGGGAGGCACGAGCAGTACTTC. It specifies CASSSRQGRHEQYF. The chain joins TRBV7-6 to TRBJ2-7, with TRBD1 matching over 8 bases. V gave up 4 bases and J gave up 5 bases; unmatched junction bases: 7. Germline loops: CDR1 SGHVS, CDR2 FNYEAQ. This CDR3 has 14 residues. Complete variable domain (other parts from reference TRBV7-6 and TRBJ2-7): GAGVSQSPRYKVTKRGQDVALRCDPISGHVSLYWYRQALGQGPEFLTYFNYEAQQDKSGLPNDRFSAERPEGSISTLTIQRTEQRDSAMYRCASSSRQGRHEQYFGPGTRLTVT.

This sequence joins TRBV18 and TRBJ2-5; D remains unclear. The CDR3 extends over 13 amino acids. The germline V gene encodes CDR1 KGHSH and CDR2 LQKENI. V was pared by 5 bases and J by 4 bases, with 11 bases between. CDR3: CASSIVLRETQYF. The CDR3 region has the DNA TGTGCCAGCTCAATAGTGCTCCGAGAGACCCAGTACTTC.